This T cell receptor beta chain was sequenced for a study of STAT3 mutations in large granular lymphocyte leukemia. The study, taken as a whole, reports: At least one immunodominant TCR beta clonotype appeared in every T-cell large granular lymphocyte leukemia patient.

To note about this clone: The antigen is unknown.

Assay used: immunoSEQ multiplex PCR; TCRdb lists only in-frame clones, some missing. Of 10,000 to 15,000 clones in the sample, about 88% are singletons; the top ten hold around 34%. Germline lookup yields CDR1 SGHVS and CDR2 FQNEAQ. V lost 5 bases to trimming and J lost 4 bases, with 20 bases between them. This CDR3 comprises 16 residues. The source of this sequence is a man aged 40-49 years with T-cell large granular lymphocyte leukemia. Some clones in this sample may be carry-over from other donors' samples. Sequenced: peripheral blood mononuclear cells. The V call is TRBV7-8, the J call TRBJ1-1; D not resolved. The CDR3 region is CASSPSGSPRRTEAFF. The CDR3 bases are TGTGCCAGCAGCCCTAGCGGGTCCCCCAGGCGCACTGAAGCTTTCTTT.